This T cell receptor (beta chain) came from a study of T cells in Graves' hyperthyroidism and ophthalmopathy. Study as a whole: Peripheral blood was drawn at first diagnosis, prior to all treatment.

TCR beta CDR3 regions were amplified from RNA. Carried out on the TCR CDR3, a first-round RT-PCR used the HTBI primer set. Via MiXCR, TCRdb re-called the multiplex PCR reads, giving one row per CDR3 protein. In the table there are 200,000 to 300,000 distinct CDR3 sequences, less than 20% of which are singletons. This clonotype appeared many times. The CDR3 runs to 16 residues. CDR1 SGHVS and CDR2 FNYEAQ come from the germline V gene. V lost 1 base and J 0 bases, leaving 10 bases between the germline ends. The study left out patients who had uncontrolled infection, other autoimmune disease, pregnancy or lactation. For the diagnoses, clinical symptoms, serum thyroxine and TRAb, thyroid ultrasound and orbital computed tomography were used. The PBMCs were sourced from fresh peripheral blood (around 9.3 ml).

The sequence was collected from a woman between 18 and 30 years old with Graves' ophthalmopathy. Specimen: blood. The chain has TRBV7-6 and TRBJ2-1; D gene unclear. The CDR3 protein is CASSLVGRSSYNEQFF. The CDR3 DNA follows: TGTGCCAGCAGCTTAGTAGGCAGGAGCTCCTACAATGAGCAGTTCTTC.